One sample yielded the 6 T cell receptor beta chains listed below, sequenced in a study of response to subunit inactivated influenza vaccine. TCRdb ran MiXCR on the RT-PCR reads and lists one entry per CDR3 protein. The repertoire holds around 200,000 distinct CDR3 sequences, with around 9% as singletons. The sample in question was non-naive T cells sorted from PBMCs, obtained on the day of vaccination. These receptors were taken from a man aged 50-60 years who received an inactivated influenza vaccine.

This clonotype appeared many times. V gene TRBV10-3 combines with J gene TRBJ2-3; D is uncertain. CDR1 ENHRY and CDR2 SYGVKD come from the germline V gene. The CDR3 runs to 16 residues. Trimming took 3 bases from V and 1 from J, leaving 14 bases between them. The CDR3, as DNA: TGTGCCATCAGTGACAGTCGGGCCGCTGGCACAGATACGCAGTATTTT. Translated: CAISDSRAAGTDTQYF.

This clonotype was observed many times. The chain combines TRBV12-3 or TRBV12-4 with TRBJ2-3; D possibly corresponds to TRBD1 (6 bases). V was pared by 3 bases and J by 0 bases, with 16 bases between. The CDR3 is 17 residues long. DNA for the CDR3: TGTGCCAGCAGTTTCTTTTTAGGGGGTTTAAGCACAGATACGCAGTATTTT. This encodes CASSFFLGGLSTDTQYF.

This clonotype was seen a few times. V gene TRBV30 combines with J gene TRBJ1-2; D is possibly TRBD1 (5 bases). Germline CDR1 is GTSNPN and CDR2 is SVGIG (reference sequence). V was cut by 3 bases and J by 7 bases, with 15 bases left in between. This CDR3 region has 13 residues. The CDR3 sequence: CAWSSVGTGGYTF. The CDR3 nucleotides are TGTGCCTGGAGCTCGGTGGGGACGGGTGGCTACACCTTC.

This clonotype has a count of ten or more. This chain connects TRBV6-4 to TRBJ2-1; 11 bases match TRBD2. J lost 7 bases, V lost 5 bases, and 7 bases had no gene match. Germline values: CDR1 MRHNA, CDR2 SNTAGT. This CDR3 is built from 15 residues. The CDR3 DNA follows: TGTGCCAGCAGTCCACTAGCGGGAGAGGGAAATGAGCAGTTCTTC. Translated: CASSPLAGEGNEQFF.

The V call is TRBV7-2, the J call TRBJ1-3; D gene ambiguous. Germline V CDR1 and CDR2: SGHTA, FQGNSA. The CDR3 is 13 amino acids. Trimming removed 5 bases from V and 10 bases from J, with 15 bases in between. Written as DNA, the CDR3 is TGTGCCAGCAGCCCACCGGCGGGGAGGACCATATATTTT. Residues: CASSPPAGRTIYF.

This clonotype was counted a few times. The rearrangement joins TRBV29-1 to TRBJ1-4; tentatively, D is TRBD1 (6 bases). Germline CDR1 SQVTM, CDR2 ANQGSEA. This CDR3 is 15 amino acids long. The V gene lost 1 base and the J gene lost 6 bases, with 15 bases spanning the gap. CDR3 region: CSVEVPTTGYEKLFF. The DNA for the CDR3 is TGCAGCGTTGAAGTCCCAACAACAGGGTATGAAAAACTGTTTTTT.